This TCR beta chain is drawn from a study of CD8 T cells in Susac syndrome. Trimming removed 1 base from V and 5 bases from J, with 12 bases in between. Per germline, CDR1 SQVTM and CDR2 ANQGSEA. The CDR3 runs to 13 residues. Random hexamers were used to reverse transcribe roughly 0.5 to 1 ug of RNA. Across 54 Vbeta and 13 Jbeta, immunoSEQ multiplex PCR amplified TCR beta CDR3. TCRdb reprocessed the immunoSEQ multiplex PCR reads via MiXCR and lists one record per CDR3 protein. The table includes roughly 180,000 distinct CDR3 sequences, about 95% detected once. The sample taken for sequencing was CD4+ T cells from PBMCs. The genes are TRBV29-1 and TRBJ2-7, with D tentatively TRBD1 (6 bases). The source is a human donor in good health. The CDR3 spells CSVEVQGRDEQYF. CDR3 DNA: TGCAGCGTTGAAGTGCAGGGGCGGGACGAGCAGTACTTC.